Each of the 16 T cell receptor beta chains below was sequenced from the same sample in a study of blood T cell repertoires in COVID-19. Using immunoSEQ multiplex PCR, the repertoire was profiled, and TCRdb retains in-frame clones only, with some absent. Altogether a few hundred thousand clones are present, 75% to 90% being singletons, with the ten largest covering about 4.5%. Sequences were obtained from peripheral blood. The receptors were gathered from a man aged 60 to 69 who had recovered from COVID-19.

The chain is built from TRBV7-2 and TRBJ1-6; 10 bases agree with TRBD1. Germline V gives CDR1 SGHTA, CDR2 FQGNSA. With 3 bases clipped from V and 7 bases from J, the junction kept 9 bases outside the gene matches. This CDR3 spans 17 amino acids. The CDR3 DNA reads as TGTGCCAGCAGCTTTTCCCCCGGGACAGGGGCCAATTCACCCCTCCACTTT. It is translated as CASSFSPGTGANSPLHF.

The rearrangement joins TRBV5-1 to TRBJ1-1; 8 bases map to TRBD1. The V and J ends lost 4 bases and 7 bases, in that order; junction bases with no gene match: 15. The germline V gene has CDR1 SGHRS and CDR2 YFSETQ. The CDR3 is made up of 16 amino acids. The CDR3 bases are TGCGCCAGCAGCCCAACTACATCAGGGGGCTCTGTTGAAGCTTTCTTT. This gives the protein CASSPTTSGGSVEAFF.

The genes are TRBV9 and TRBJ2-7, with 9 nucleotides matching TRBD1. With 2 bases clipped from V and 5 bases from J, the junction kept 5 bases outside the gene matches. From germline, CDR1 is SGDLS and CDR2 YYNGEE. CDR3 length: 14 amino acids. CDR3 region: CASSVGTGFHEQYF. The CDR3 DNA reads as TGTGCCAGCAGCGTCGGGACAGGGTTCCACGAGCAGTACTTC.

V usage is TRBV18 and J usage is TRBJ2-6, with 7 bases identical to TRBD1. CDR1 and CDR2 (germline): KGHSH, LQKENI. This CDR3 has 16 residues. The ends lost 5 bases at V and 4 bases at J; junction bases unmatched: 8. CDR3 nucleotide sequence: TGTGCCAGCTCATTCATACAGGGGTCCGGGGCCAACGTCCTGACTTTC. As protein: CASSFIQGSGANVLTF.

The chain joins TRBV2 to TRBJ2-2, with 10 bases fitting TRBD2. Losses at the gene ends were 6 bases for V and 5 bases for J; bases not matched to a gene: 9. The germline gives CDR1 SNHLY, CDR2 FYNNEI. This CDR3 spans 16 amino acids. CDR3 DNA: TGTGCCAGCAGACCCCCGGGACTAGCGTTTACCGGGGAGCTGTTTTTT. It encodes CASRPPGLAFTGELFF.

The chain employs TRBV6-5 and TRBJ1-2; 10 bases fit TRBD1. Per germline, CDR1 MNHEY and CDR2 SVGAGI. The V segment lost 2 bases and the J segment 4 bases; nucleotides outside the gene matches: 4. This CDR3 is built from 15 residues. The DNA for the CDR3 is TGTGCCAGCAGTTACGGGACAGGGGATCGCTATGGCTACACCTTC. It specifies CASSYGTGDRYGYTF.

CDR3 residues: CASRPQGARNSPLHF. CDR3 DNA sequence: TGTGCCAGCAGGCCACAGGGGGCGCGCAATTCACCCCTCCACTTT. The gene calls are TRBV2 and TRBJ1-6; 9 bases line up with TRBD1. The V gene's germline CDR1 is SNHLY and CDR2 FYNNEI. The CDR3 has 15 residues. Trimming removed 6 bases from V and 7 bases from J; junction bases left unmatched: 7.

This clone appeared once. The chain is built from TRBV11-2 and TRBJ2-5; 8 nucleotides line up with TRBD1. This CDR3 has 16 residues. Germline V gene lookup returns CDR1 SGHAT and CDR2 FQNNGV. Unmatched junction bases numbered 6, after V lost 1 base and J lost 2 bases. CDR3 nucleotides: TGTGCCAGCAGCTTAGGCCCAGGGGGCGGACAAGAGACCCAGTACTTC. This gives the protein CASSLGPGGGQETQYF.

The chain couples TRBV5-1 to TRBJ2-7, with TRBD2 identical over 11 bases. The CDR3 contains 15 residues. J gave up 7 bases and V 2 bases, and 8 bases lay outside the gene matches. Germline V gene sequence: CDR1 SGHRS, CDR2 YFSETQ. The CDR3 here is CASSFGLAGSGEQYF. The CDR3 DNA follows: TGCGCCAGCAGCTTCGGACTAGCGGGCTCTGGAGAGCAGTACTTC.

The DNA for the CDR3 is TGTGCCAGCAGACGCCCTAGCGGGCATGAGCAGTTCTTC. This sequence encodes CASRRPSGHEQFF. The rearrangement joins TRBV6-5 to TRBJ2-1, with 8 bases fitting TRBD2. Germline V gene sequence: CDR1 MNHEY, CDR2 SVGAGI. The J segment lost 8 bases and the V segment lost 6 bases, leaving 6 bases of the junction unmatched. The CDR3 runs to 13 residues.

This clone was counted once. The rearrangement links TRBV3-1 (or the pseudogene TRBV3-2) to TRBJ1-2, with D hard to call. CDR3 size: 15 residues. Trimming pared 1 base from V and 4 bases from J, leaving 13 bases between. CDR1 and CDR2 from the germline V gene are LGHDT and YNNKEL (reference sequence). Here the CDR3 DNA reads TGTGCCAGCAGCCAAGGGCAGAGTGAGGTCTATGGCTACACCTTC. It encodes CASSQGQSEVYGYTF.

This clone was seen a single time. The rearrangement links TRBV5-1 to TRBJ2-7; 11 nucleotides match TRBD2. The V gene's germline CDR1 is SGHRS and CDR2 YFSETQ. The ends lost 6 bases at V and 5 bases at J; junction bases unmatched: 10. CDR3 length equals 15 residues. In DNA form, the CDR3 reads TGCGCCAGCAACCACAAGACTAGCGGGGCGGACGAGCAGTACTTC. This encodes CASNHKTSGADEQYF.

This clone was seen only a few times. This chain uses TRBV5-1 with TRBJ2-5; 14 bases line up with TRBD2. CDR3 length: 15 residues. CDR1 and CDR2 (germline): SGHRS, YFSETQ. V lost 5 bases, J lost 5 bases, and 5 bases stayed unmatched. The CDR3 sequence: CASRGRLAGGETQYF. The CDR3, as DNA: TGCGCCAGCAGAGGAAGACTAGCGGGAGGGGAGACCCAGTACTTC.

The V and J genes are TRBV3-1 (or the pseudogene TRBV3-2) and TRBJ2-1; D is unclear. From germline, CDR1 is LGHDT and CDR2 YNNKEL (reference sequence). Deletions cut 1 base from V and 8 bases from J, with 12 bases between. CDR3 size: 14 residues. DNA of the CDR3: TGTGCCAGCAGCCAAGGCGGCCGTGCGGATGAGCAGTTCTTC. Translated: CASSQGGRADEQFF.

V usage is TRBV7-3 and J usage is TRBJ2-2; a possible D gene is TRBD2 (6 bases). The germline V gene has CDR1 SGHTA and CDR2 FQGTGA. This CDR3 contains 15 residues. V was cut by 5 bases and J by 5 bases, with 15 bases left in between. The CDR3 DNA reads as TGTGCCAGCAGCCTACAAACCGGAGGGACCGGGGAGCTGTTTTTT. This gives the protein CASSLQTGGTGELFF.

The chain carries TRBV6-2 or TRBV6-3 and TRBJ2-5; TRBD2 aligns across 9 bases. V lost 3 bases and J lost 5; bases outside the gene matches: 7. Germline V gene lookup returns CDR1 MNHEY and CDR2 SVGEGT. CDR3 length: 15 amino acids. CDR3 sequence: CASSYVGLAGETQYF. The CDR3 coding sequence is TGTGCCAGCAGTTATGTGGGGCTAGCGGGGGAGACCCAGTACTTC.